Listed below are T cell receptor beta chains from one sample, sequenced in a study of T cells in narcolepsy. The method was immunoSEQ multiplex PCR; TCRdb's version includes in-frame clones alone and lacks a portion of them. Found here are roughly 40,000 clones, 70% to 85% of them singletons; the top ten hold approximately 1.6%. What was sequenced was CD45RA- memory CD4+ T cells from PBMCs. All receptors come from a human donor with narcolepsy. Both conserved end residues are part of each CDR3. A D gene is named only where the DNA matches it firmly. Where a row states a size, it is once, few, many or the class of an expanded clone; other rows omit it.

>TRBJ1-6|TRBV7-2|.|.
TGTGCCAGCAGCGTAGGACGGGATTCGGGCGGTTCACCCCTCCACTTT
CASSVGRDSGGSPLHF
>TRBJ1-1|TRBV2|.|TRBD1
TGTGCCAGCAGTGGGGACAGGGCGACTGAAGCTTTCTTT
CASSGDRATEAFF
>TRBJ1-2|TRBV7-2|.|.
TGTGCCAGCAGCTTCTCCAGGGAAGGCTACACCTTC
CASSFSREGYTF
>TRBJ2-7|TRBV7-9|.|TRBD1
TGTGCCAGCAGCTTAGCGGGACAGGGTTTCTACGAGCAGTACTTC
CASSLAGQGFYEQYF
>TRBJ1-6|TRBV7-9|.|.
TGTGCCAGCAGCTTAGGTTGGGCAGACTCTAATTCACCCCTCCACTTT
CASSLGWADSNSPLHF
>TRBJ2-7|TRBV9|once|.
TGTGCCAGCAGCGTAGGAACCGGGACAAGAAATTTAGAGCAGTACTTC
CASSVGTGTRNLEQYF
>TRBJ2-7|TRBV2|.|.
TGTGCCAGCAGTGAAGCGCTTCCAAATTACGAGCAGTACTTC
CASSEALPNYEQYF
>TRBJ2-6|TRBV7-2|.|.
TGTGCCAGCAGCTCCTCGGGAAGCGGGTCTGGGGCCAACGTCCTGACTTTC
CASSSSGSGSGANVLTF
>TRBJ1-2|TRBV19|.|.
TGTGCCAGTAGAGTCAGGGGAGCAGCTAACTATGGCTACACCTTC
CASRVRGAANYGYTF
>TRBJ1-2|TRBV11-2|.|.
TGTGCCAGCAGCTCGGGGGAGTTAGGCTACACCTTC
CASSSGELGYTF
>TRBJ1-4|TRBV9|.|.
TGTGCCAGCAGCGTAATGGCAACTAATGAAAAACTGTTTTTT
CASSVMATNEKLFF
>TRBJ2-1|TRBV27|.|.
TGTGCCAGCAGTCATAACCCAGCGGATGAGCAGTTCTTC
CASSHNPADEQFF
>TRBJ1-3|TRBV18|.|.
TGTGCCAGCTCACCCGTCAGGGGAAACACCATATATTTT
CASSPVRGNTIYF